One sample yielded the 14 T cell receptor beta chains listed below, sequenced in a study of T-cell reconstitution after alpha-beta-depleted transplantation in children. A TCRbeta library incorporating unique molecular identifiers was prepared. TCRdb processed the PCR reads anew with MiXCR; each CDR3 protein has one entry. The sample contains 800,000 to 1,000,000 distinct CDR3 sequences, roughly 31% of which appear only once. Source: PBMCs, mostly from graft donor cells, taken 360 days after TCRalphabeta/CD19-depleted stem cell transplant. The receptors were sampled from a boy under two years old who had a stem cell transplant for SCID, so the T cells may come from the graft donor.

V usage is TRBV15 and J usage is TRBJ2-3; no definite D call. This CDR3 contains 12 residues. CDR1 and CDR2 from the germline V gene are LNHNV and YYDKDF (reference sequence). The germline V and J ends were trimmed by 0 bases and 6 bases, with 4 bases remaining between them. The CDR3 coding sequence is TGTGCCACCAGCAGAGATGTCGATACGCAGTATTTT. Translating it yields CATSRDVDTQYF.

This clonotype was observed a handful of times. This sequence joins TRBV12-3 or TRBV12-4 and TRBJ1-5; TRBD1 matches at 9 bases. Germline trimming cut 3 bases from V and 4 bases from J; bases unmatched to any gene: 10. This CDR3 is 17 amino acids long. The DNA for the CDR3 is TGTGCCAGCAGTTTTTACTGGACAGGGGCGGATAATCAGCCCCAGCATTTT. This codes for CASSFYWTGADNQPQHF.

This chain uses TRBV4-1 with TRBJ2-7, with TRBD1 matching over 7 bases. Per the germline V gene, CDR1 is MGHRA and CDR2 is YSYEKL. This CDR3 is built from 16 residues. Germline trimming cut 1 base from V and 2 bases from J; bases unmatched to any gene: 8. CDR3 nucleotide sequence: TGCGCCAGCAGCCAAGGCCCGGGACAGATAGCCTACGAGCAGTACTTC. It translates to CASSQGPGQIAYEQYF.

V and J are TRBV19 and TRBJ1-5; D is uncertain. The CDR3 is 12 amino acids. The germline gives CDR1 LNHDA, CDR2 SQIVND (reference sequence). V dropped 3 bases and J dropped 8 bases, with 8 bases sitting between them. The CDR3 reads CASSIRGEPQHF. CDR3 bases: TGTGCCAGTAGTATCCGGGGTGAGCCCCAGCATTTT.

With respect to this clonotype: A much larger clone differs by one base, so this may be a read error. CDR3 region: CASSLGGQGAHEQYF. The DNA of the CDR3 is TGCGCCAGCAGCTTGGGGGGACAGGGGGCCCACGAGCAGTACTTC. The chain carries TRBV5-1 and TRBJ2-7; 12 bases agree with TRBD1. Losses at the gene ends were 0 bases for V and 5 bases for J; bases not matched to a gene: 3. CDR3 length equals 15 residues. Germline loops: CDR1 SGHRS, CDR2 YFSETQ.

This clonotype was picked up a small number of times. This chain's CDR3 is CSARGGAGEKLFF. In nucleotides, the CDR3 is TGCAGTGCCCGGGGGGGGGCAGGTGAAAAACTGTTTTTT. This chain links TRBV20-1 with TRBJ1-4; tentative D call: TRBD1 (6 bases). V lost 6 bases to trimming and J lost 7 bases, with 15 bases between them. This CDR3 has 13 residues. Germline CDR1 DFQATT, CDR2 SNEGSKA (reference sequence).

J is TRBJ2-3 and V is TRBV20-1, with D uncertain. CDR3 length equals 11 residues. CDR1 DFQATT and CDR2 SNEGSKA come from the germline V gene (reference sequence). V was pared by 3 bases and J by 5 bases, with 6 bases between. The CDR3, as DNA: TGCAGTGCTAGCGTTATAGATACGCAGTATTTT. Residues: CSASVIDTQYF.

The rearrangement joins TRBV4-3 to TRBJ2-2; D may be TRBD2 (5 bases). Germline CDR1 is LGHNA and CDR2 is YSLEER. The V end lost 3 bases, the J end lost 0 bases, and 14 bases lay between the germline ends. This CDR3 contains 17 residues. The CDR3 DNA follows: TGCGCCAGCAGCCATGACGCTGACGGGGCGAACACCGGGGAGCTGTTTTTT. It yields the protein CASSHDADGANTGELFF.

This clonotype came up once. V and J are TRBV7-2 and TRBJ2-5; the match to TRBD2 covers 7 bases. Germline V gives CDR1 SGHTA, CDR2 FQGNSA. The junction had 8 bases not matched to a gene; V was cut back by 0 bases and J by 4 bases. The CDR3 runs to 16 residues. CDR3 DNA sequence: TGTGCCAGCAGCTTAGCGTCATTGGGGAGGGGAGAGACCCAGTACTTC. Translating gives CASSLASLGRGETQYF.

The sample holds a few counts of this clonotype. The V and J genes are TRBV29-1 and TRBJ1-2; D ambiguous. V lost 3 bases and J 7 bases, leaving 12 bases between the germline ends. Germline V gene lookup returns CDR1 SQVTM and CDR2 ANQGSEA. CDR3 length: 12 amino acids. CDR3 amino acids: CSVEHSTGGYTF. The CDR3 coding sequence is TGCAGCGTTGAGCACAGTACTGGTGGCTACACCTTC.

The table lists this clonotype with a count of one. V gene TRBV2 combines with J gene TRBJ1-1; no clear D. In germline, CDR1 is SNHLY, CDR2 FYNNEI. CDR3 length: 14 residues. The V and J ends lost 4 bases and 0 bases respectively, with 9 bases between them. The CDR3 reads CASSAEYLNTEAFF. CDR3 nucleotide sequence: TGTGCCAGCAGTGCGGAGTATTTGAACACTGAAGCTTTCTTT. Supplemented by reference TRBV2 and TRBJ1-1, the full variable domain reads EPEVTQTPSHQVTQMGQEVILRCVPISNHLYFYWYRQILGQKVEFLVSFYNNEISEKSEIFDDQFSVERPDGSNFTLKIRSTKLEDSAMYFCASSAEYLNTEAFFGQGTRLTVV.

The chain employs TRBV12-3 or TRBV12-4 and TRBJ1-1; D is unresolved. CDR3 length equals 12 residues. V lost 5 bases and J lost 8, with 12 bases in between. The CDR3: CASSNSGVEAFF. CDR3 in DNA: TGTGCCAGCAGTAACTCCGGGGTGGAAGCTTTCTTT.

This clonotype was found a few times. The chain uses TRBV20-1 and TRBJ2-7; TRBD1 aligns across 10 bases. J was trimmed by 0 bases and V by 6 bases; bases with no gene match: 5. The CDR3 loop spans 14 amino acids. Germline CDR1 and CDR2: DFQATT and SNEGSKA (reference sequence). CDR3 sequence reads: CSAPTGGISYEQYF. The DNA for the CDR3 is TGCAGTGCCCCGACAGGGGGCATCTCCTACGAGCAGTACTTC.

A few counts support this clonotype. The chain employs TRBV11-2 and TRBJ1-1; D is undetermined. V lost 3 bases to trimming and J lost 8 bases, with 13 bases between them. Germline CDR1 and CDR2: SGHAT and FQNNGV. This CDR3 contains 13 residues. The CDR3 DNA reads as TGTGCCAGCAGCTTGTTGGTTGGGGTGGAAGCTTTCTTT. This translates into CASSLLVGVEAFF. Filled out from reference TRBV11-2 and TRBJ1-1, the complete variable domain reads EAGVAQSPRYKIIEKRQSVAFWCNPISGHATLYWYQQILGQGPKLLIQFQNNGVVDDSQLPKDRFSAERLKGVDSTLKIQPAKLEDSAVYLCASSLLVGVEAFFGQGTRLTVV.